This T cell receptor (beta chain) was sequenced in a study of T cells in Graves' hyperthyroidism and ophthalmopathy. The study, taken as a whole, reports: Peripheral blood also featured most of the thyroid clonotypes expanded above 0.001.

This clonotype was seen a handful of times. What it recognizes is unknown. Amplified regions were TCR beta CDR3 sequences from RNA transcripts. Carried out on the TCR CDR3, a first-round RT-PCR used the HTBI primer set. TCRdb called the multiplex PCR reads again in MiXCR, with one record for every CDR3 protein. The sample includes about 530,000 distinct CDR3 sequences, approximately 17% of them seen just once. Trimming cost V 4 bases and J 4 bases, with 20 bases left between them. CDR1 is SGHTS and CDR2 is YDEGEE in the germline V gene. CDR3 size: 16 residues. This receptor was identified in a woman aged 18 to 35 with Graves' ophthalmopathy. This chain joins TRBV5-8 and TRBJ1-1; the D gene is possibly TRBD1 (6 bases). Sequenced: blood. The CDR3 coding sequence is TGTGCCAGCAGCGCCTACAGGGAGGTGTACGGCACTGAAGCTTTCTTT. Amino acids: CASSAYREVYGTEAFF.